Sequencing of this TCR beta chain was carried out in a study of vaccination effects on CD4 cells after COVID-19. General study findings and limits: Mainly new clones induced by vaccination were found among post-vaccine spike-reactive clones in convalescents.

Assay: immunoSEQ multiplex PCR; the TCRdb copy retains only in-frame clones and omits some. The sample contains roughly 73,000 clones, under 85% of which appear only once. Germline V gene data show CDR1 as LNHDA and CDR2 as SQIVND (reference sequence). Trimming left V 3 bases short and J 2 bases short, with 8 bases between. CDR3 length: 13 residues. Remarks on this clone: Its antigen remains unknown.

Before sequencing, viral peptide pools were used by the ViraFEST assay to expand antigen-specific CD4+ T cells. CD4+ T cells were isolated after about nine days of culture. The person's infection with SARS-CoV-2, confirmed by PCR, took place between March and December 2020. Wells of around 2 million PBMC each were grown with around 10 IU/ml IL-2 and around 10 ug/ml peptides. The chain is built from TRBV19 and TRBJ2-7; D gene uncertain. Sequences were derived from CD4+ T cells from PBMCs cultured with HIV peptides, sampled before COVID-19 vaccination. Sample subset: HIV-1 Nef peptide pool negative control/reference culture. The TCR comes from a human donor who had a prior SARS-CoV-2 infection. CDR3 in amino acids: CASSMRQTYEQYF. CDR3 bases: TGTGCCAGTAGTATGCGGCAGACCTACGAGCAGTACTTC.